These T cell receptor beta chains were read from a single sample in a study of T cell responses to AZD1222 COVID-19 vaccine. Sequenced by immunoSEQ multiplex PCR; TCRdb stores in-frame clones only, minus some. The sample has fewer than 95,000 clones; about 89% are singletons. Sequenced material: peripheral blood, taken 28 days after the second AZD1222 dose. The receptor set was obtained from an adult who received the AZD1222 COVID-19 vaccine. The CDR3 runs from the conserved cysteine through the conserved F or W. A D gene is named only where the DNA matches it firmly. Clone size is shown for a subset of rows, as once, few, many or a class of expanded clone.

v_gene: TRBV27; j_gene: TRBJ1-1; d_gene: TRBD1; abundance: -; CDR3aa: CASSPRTGRPEAFF; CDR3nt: TGTGCCAGCAGTCCGCGGACAGGGCGTCCTGAAGCTTTCTTT
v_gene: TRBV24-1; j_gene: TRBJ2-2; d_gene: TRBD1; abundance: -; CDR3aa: CATSDPGQARTGELFF; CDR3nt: TGTGCCACCAGTGATCCAGGACAGGCGCGCACCGGGGAGCTGTTTTTT
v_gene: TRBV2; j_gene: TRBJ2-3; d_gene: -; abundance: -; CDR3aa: CASSGDLDTQYF; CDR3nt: TGTGCCAGCAGTGGGGACTTAGATACGCAGTATTTT
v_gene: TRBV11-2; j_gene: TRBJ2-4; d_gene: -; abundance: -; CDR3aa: CASSAADLAKNIQYF; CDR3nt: TGTGCCAGCAGCGCAGCGGACCTAGCCAAAAACATTCAGTACTTC
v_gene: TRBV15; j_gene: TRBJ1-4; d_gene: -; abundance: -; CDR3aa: CATSSPRQTLATNEKLFF; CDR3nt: TGTGCCACCAGCAGCCCGAGACAGACCCTTGCAACTAATGAAAAACTGTTTTTT
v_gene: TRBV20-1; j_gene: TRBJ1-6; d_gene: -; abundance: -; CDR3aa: CSASGRDLSSNSPLHF; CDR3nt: TGCAGTGCTAGTGGCCGGGACTTATCATCTAATTCACCCCTCCACTTT
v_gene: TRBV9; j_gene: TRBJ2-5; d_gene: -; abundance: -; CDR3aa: CASSVQGSPQETQYF; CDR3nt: TGTGCCAGCAGCGTTCAGGGGAGCCCTCAAGAGACCCAGTACTTC
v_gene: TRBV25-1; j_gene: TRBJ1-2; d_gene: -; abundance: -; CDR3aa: CASSGPGGQGYGYTF; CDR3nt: TGTGCCAGCAGTGGCCCGGGCGGACAAGGCTATGGCTACACCTTC
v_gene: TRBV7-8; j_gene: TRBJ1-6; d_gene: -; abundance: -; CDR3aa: CASSQSMYADSSENYNSPLHF; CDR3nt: TGTGCCAGCAGCCAAAGTATGTACGCGGACTCTTCCGAAAACTATAATTCACCCCTCCACTTT
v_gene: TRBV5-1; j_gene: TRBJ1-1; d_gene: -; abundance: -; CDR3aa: CASSLVMNTEAFF; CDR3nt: TGCGCCAGCAGCTTGGTGATGAACACTGAAGCTTTCTTT
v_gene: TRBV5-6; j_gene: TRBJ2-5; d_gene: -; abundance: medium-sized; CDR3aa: CASSQGSVETQYF; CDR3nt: TGTGCCAGCAGTCAAGGTTCCGTGGAGACCCAGTACTTC
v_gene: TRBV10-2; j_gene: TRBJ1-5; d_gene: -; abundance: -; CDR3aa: CASTPRREGDQPQHF; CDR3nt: TGCGCCAGCACCCCTCGGAGGGAGGGTGATCAGCCCCAGCATTTT
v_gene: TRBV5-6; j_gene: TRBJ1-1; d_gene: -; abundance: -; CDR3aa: CASSLGTANTEAFF; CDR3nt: TGTGCCAGCAGCTTGGGGACAGCGAACACTGAAGCTTTCTTT
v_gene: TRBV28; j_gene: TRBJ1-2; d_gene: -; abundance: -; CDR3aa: CASSPAEYGYTF; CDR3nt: TGTGCCAGCAGTCCCGCCGAATATGGCTACACCTTC
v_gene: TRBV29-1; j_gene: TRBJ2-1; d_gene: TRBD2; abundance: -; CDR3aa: CSGERGGWGLYNEQFF; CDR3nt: TGCAGCGGAGAGCGGGGGGGTTGGGGACTTTACAATGAGCAGTTCTTC
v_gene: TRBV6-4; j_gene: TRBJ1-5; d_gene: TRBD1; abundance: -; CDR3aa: CASSDPSFVGQGCSSNQPQHF; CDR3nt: TGTGCCAGCAGTGACCCGAGCTTCGTCGGACAGGGGTGTTCGAGCAATCAGCCCCAGCATTTT
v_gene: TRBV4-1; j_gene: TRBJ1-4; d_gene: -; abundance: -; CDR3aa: CASSPDGTATNEKLFF; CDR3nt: TGCGCCAGCAGCCCCGACGGGACTGCAACTAATGAAAAACTGTTTTTT
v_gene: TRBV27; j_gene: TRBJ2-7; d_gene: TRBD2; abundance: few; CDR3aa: CASTLWGGDGEQYF; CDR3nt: TGTGCCAGCACCCTCTGGGGGGGGGACGGCGAGCAGTACTTC
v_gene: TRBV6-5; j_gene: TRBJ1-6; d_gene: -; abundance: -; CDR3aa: CASSPRWGMPSPLHF; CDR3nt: TGTGCCAGCAGCCCCAGGTGGGGAATGCCTTCACCCCTCCACTTT
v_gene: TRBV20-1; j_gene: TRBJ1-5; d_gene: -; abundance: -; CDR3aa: CSASGPRQPQHF; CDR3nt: TGCAGTGCTAGTGGGCCCCGTCAGCCCCAGCATTTT
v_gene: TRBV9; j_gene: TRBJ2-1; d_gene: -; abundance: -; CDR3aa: CASSAPHSGSYNEQFF; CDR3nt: TGTGCCAGCAGCGCACCACACTCGGGATCCTACAATGAGCAGTTCTTC
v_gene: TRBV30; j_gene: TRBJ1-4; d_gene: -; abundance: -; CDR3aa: CAWSVKGLRSGKLFF; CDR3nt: TGTGCCTGGAGTGTAAAGGGCCTCCGGTCGGGAAAACTGTTTTTT
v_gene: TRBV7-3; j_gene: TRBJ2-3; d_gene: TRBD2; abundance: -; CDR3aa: CASAPPWLAEPPSTDTQYF; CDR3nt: TGTGCCAGCGCCCCCCCATGGCTAGCGGAGCCTCCGAGCACAGATACGCAGTATTTT
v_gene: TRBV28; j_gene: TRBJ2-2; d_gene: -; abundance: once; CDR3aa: CASSPAGWAGELFF; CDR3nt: TGTGCCAGCAGCCCGGCGGGGTGGGCCGGGGAGCTGTTTTTT
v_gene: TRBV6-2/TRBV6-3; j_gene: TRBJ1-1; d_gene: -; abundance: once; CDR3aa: CASSYYGGNEAFF; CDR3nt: TGTGCCAGCAGTTACTACGGTGGGAATGAAGCTTTCTTT
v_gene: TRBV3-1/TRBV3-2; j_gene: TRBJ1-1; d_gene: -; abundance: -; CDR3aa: CASSQVGGYTEAFF; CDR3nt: TGTGCCAGCAGCCAAGTGGGGGGTTACACTGAAGCTTTCTTT
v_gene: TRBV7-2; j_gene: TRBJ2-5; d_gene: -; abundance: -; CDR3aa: CASSPEGGSETQYF; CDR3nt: TGTGCCAGCAGCCCAGAGGGGGGTTCGGAGACCCAGTACTTC
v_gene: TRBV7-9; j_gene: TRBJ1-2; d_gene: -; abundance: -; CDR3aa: CASSSKGWENTF; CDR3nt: TGTGCCAGCAGCTCCAAGGGATGGGAGAACACCTTC
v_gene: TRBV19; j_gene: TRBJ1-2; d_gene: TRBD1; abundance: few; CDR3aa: CASTPGGAVVRDGYTF; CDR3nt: TGTGCCAGTACCCCAGGGGGCGCGGTTGTTAGGGATGGCTACACCTTC
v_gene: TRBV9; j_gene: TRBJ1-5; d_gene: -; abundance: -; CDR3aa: CASSDHPGPNQPQHF; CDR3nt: TGTGCCAGCAGCGACCATCCGGGACCCAATCAGCCCCAGCATTTT
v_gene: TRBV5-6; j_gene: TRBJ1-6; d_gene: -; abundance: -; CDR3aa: CASSPPRINSYNSPLHF; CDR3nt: TGTGCCAGCAGCCCACCACGAATAAACTCCTATAATTCACCCCTCCACTTT
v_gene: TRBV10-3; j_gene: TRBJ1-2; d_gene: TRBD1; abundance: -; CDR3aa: CAISDPTGGGYGYTF; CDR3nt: TGTGCCATCAGTGACCCAACAGGGGGAGGTTATGGCTACACCTTC
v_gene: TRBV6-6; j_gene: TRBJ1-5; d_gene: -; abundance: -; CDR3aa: CASSKDSSNQPQHF; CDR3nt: TGTGCCAGCAGCAAGGACAGTAGCAATCAGCCCCAGCATTTT
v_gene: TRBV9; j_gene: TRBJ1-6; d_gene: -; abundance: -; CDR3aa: CASGPEYNSPLHF; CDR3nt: TGTGCCAGCGGCCCGGAGTATAATTCACCCCTCCACTTT
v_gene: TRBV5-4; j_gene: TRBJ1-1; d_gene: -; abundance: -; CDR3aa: CASSLGRGTEAFF; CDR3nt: TGTGCCAGCAGCTTGGGGCGCGGAACTGAAGCTTTCTTT
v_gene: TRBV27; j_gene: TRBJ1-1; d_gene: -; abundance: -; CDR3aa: CASRPPWNTEAFF; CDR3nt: TGTGCCAGCCGACCACCCTGGAACACTGAAGCTTTCTTT
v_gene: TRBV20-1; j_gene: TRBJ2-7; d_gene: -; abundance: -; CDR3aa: CSARMEYEQYF; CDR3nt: TGCAGTGCTAGAATGGAGTACGAGCAGTACTTC
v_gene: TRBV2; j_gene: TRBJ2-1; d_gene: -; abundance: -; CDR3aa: CASSRDTIYIF; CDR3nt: TGTGCCAGCAGTCGGGACACTATTTATATCTTC
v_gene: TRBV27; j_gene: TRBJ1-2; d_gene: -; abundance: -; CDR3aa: CASSLSAAYGYTF; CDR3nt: TGTGCCAGCAGTTTATCCGCAGCCTATGGCTACACCTTC
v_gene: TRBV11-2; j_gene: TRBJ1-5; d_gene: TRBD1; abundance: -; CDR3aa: CASSRGTGNQPQHF; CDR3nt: TGTGCCAGCAGCCGCGGGACAGGAAATCAGCCCCAGCATTTT
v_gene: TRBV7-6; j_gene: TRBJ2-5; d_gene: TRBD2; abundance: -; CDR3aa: CASSSTRTSGGATETQYF; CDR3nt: TGTGCCAGCAGCTCTACCAGGACTAGCGGGGGGGCCACAGAGACCCAGTACTTC
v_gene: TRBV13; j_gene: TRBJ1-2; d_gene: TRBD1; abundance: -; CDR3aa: CASSGDRGNYGYTF; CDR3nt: TGTGCCAGCAGCGGCGACAGGGGTAACTATGGCTACACCTTC
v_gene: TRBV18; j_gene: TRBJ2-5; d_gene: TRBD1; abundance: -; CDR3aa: CASSRDRQETQYF; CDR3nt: TGTGCCAGCTCACGGGACAGACAAGAGACCCAGTACTTC
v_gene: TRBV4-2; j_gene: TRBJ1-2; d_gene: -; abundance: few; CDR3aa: CASSQTPDTGYGYTF; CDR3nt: TGTGCCAGCAGCCAGACACCTGACACGGGCTATGGCTACACCTTC
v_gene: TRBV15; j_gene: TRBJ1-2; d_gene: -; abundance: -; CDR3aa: CATSSMGHGYTF; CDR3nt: TGTGCCACCAGCTCGATGGGGCATGGCTACACCTTC
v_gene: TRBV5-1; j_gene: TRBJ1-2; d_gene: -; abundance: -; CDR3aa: CASSLGDTNYGYTF; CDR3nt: TGCGCCAGCAGCCTCGGGGACACGAACTATGGCTACACCTTC
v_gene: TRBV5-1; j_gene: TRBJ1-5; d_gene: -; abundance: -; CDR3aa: CASSPLGVGQPQHF; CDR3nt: TGCGCCAGCAGCCCCCTTGGGGTAGGTCAGCCCCAGCATTTT
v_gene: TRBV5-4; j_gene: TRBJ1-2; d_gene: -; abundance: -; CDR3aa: CASTDRREHTF; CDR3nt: TGTGCCAGCACCGACAGAAGGGAACACACCTTC